This T cell receptor (beta chain) originates from a study of blood T cells in healthy people across ages. The people who gave samples were healthy Caucasians from Russia, aged about 6 to 95. The use of a sample-barcoded 5' primer and a J-beta primer mix characterized a second PCR of about 7 to 12 cycles. TCRdb re-derived calls from the 5' RACE reads in MiXCR, one entry per CDR3 protein. The sample lists roughly 1,700,000 distinct CDR3 sequences; over 25% were seen once. The CDR3 consists of 13 residues. The ends were cut back, 6 bases at V and 8 bases at J, with 17 bases in the middle. Germline V CDR1 and CDR2: SQVTM, ANQGSEA. This clonotype was observed at least ten times.

The rearrangement joins TRBV29-1 to TRBJ2-1; no clear D. This TCR was recovered from a woman aged 25 to 39 in good health. Source material: blood. The CDR3 loop reads CSVAWVRGDEQFF. The CDR3 DNA is TGCAGCGTAGCATGGGTCCGAGGCGATGAGCAGTTCTTC.